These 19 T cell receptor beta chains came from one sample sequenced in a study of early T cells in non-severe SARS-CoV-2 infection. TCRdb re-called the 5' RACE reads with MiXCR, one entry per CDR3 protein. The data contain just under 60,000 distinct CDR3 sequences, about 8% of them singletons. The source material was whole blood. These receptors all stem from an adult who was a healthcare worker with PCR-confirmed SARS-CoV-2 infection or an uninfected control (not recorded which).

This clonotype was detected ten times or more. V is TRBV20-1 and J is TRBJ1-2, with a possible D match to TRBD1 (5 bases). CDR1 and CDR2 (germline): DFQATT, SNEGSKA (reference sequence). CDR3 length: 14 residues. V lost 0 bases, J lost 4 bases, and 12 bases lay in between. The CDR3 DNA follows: TGCAGTGCTAGAGACCGGTCAGGGTTCTATGGCTACACCTTC. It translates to CSARDRSGFYGYTF.

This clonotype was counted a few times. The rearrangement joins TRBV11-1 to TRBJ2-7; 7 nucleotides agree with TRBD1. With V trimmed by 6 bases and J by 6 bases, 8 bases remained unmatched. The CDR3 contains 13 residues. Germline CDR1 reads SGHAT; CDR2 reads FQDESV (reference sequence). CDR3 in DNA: TGTGCCAGCAGTCCGAAAAGACAGGGCGAGCAGTACTTC. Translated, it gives CASSPKRQGEQYF. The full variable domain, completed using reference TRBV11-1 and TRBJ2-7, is EAEVAQSPRYKITEKSQAVAFWCDPISGHATLYWYRQILGQGPELLVQFQDESVVDDSQLPKDRFSAERLKGVDSTLKIQPAELGDSAMYLCASSPKRQGEQYFGPGTRLTVT.

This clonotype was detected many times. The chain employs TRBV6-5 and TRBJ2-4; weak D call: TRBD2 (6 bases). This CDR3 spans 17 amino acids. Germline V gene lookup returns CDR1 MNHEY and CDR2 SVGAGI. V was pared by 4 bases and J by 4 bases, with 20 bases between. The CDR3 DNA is TGTGCCAGCAGTTTCTACCCTCCCCGCGGGGCGAAAAACATTCAGTACTTC. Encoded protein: CASSFYPPRGAKNIQYF.

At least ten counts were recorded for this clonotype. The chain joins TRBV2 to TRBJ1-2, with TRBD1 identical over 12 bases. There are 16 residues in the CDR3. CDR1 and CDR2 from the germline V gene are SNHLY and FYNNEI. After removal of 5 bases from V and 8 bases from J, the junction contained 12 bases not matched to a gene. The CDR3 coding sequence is TGTGCCAGCAGTCCCCGGGACAGGGGGCTCTCGGGAGGCTACACCTTC. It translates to CASSPRDRGLSGGYTF.

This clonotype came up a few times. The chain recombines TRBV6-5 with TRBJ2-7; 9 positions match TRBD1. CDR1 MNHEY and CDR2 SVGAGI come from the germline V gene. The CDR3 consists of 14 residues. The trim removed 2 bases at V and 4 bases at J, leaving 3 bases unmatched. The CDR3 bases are TGTGCCAGCAGTTACACAGGGGGCGGTTACGAGCAGTACTTC. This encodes CASSYTGGGYEQYF.

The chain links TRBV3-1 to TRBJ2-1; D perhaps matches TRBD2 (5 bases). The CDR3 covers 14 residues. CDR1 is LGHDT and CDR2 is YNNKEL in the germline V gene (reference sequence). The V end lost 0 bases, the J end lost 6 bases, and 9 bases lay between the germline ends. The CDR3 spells CASSQDIAINEQFF. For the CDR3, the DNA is TGTGCCAGCAGCCAAGATATAGCGATCAATGAGCAGTTCTTC.

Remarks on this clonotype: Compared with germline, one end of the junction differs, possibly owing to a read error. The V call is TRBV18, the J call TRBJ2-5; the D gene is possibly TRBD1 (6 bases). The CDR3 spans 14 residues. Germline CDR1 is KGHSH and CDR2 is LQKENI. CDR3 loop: CDSSPDRWQETQYF. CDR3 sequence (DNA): TGTGACAGCTCACCTGACAGGTGGCAAGAGACCCAGTACTTC.

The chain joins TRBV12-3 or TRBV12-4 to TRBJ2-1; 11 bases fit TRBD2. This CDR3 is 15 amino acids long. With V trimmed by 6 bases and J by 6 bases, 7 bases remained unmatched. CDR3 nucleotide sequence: TGTGCCAGCAGGCCGTTAGCGGGAGGGCCCAATGAGCAGTTCTTC. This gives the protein CASRPLAGGPNEQFF.

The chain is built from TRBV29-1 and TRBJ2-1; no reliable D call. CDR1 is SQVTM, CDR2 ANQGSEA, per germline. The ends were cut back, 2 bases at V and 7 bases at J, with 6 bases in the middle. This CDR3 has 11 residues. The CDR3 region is CSVESWNEQFF. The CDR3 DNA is TGCAGCGTTGAAAGCTGGAATGAGCAGTTCTTC.

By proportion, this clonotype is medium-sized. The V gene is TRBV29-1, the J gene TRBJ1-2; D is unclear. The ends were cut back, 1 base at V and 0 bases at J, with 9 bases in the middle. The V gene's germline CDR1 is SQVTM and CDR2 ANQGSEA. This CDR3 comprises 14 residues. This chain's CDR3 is CSVEVTRANYGYTF. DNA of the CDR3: TGCAGCGTTGAAGTGACCCGAGCTAACTATGGCTACACCTTC. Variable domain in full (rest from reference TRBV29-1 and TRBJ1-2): SAVISQKPSRDICQRGTSLTIQCQVDSQVTMMFWYRQQPGQSLTLIATANQGSEATYESGFVIDKFPISRPNLTFSTLTVSNMSPEDSSIYLCSVEVTRANYGYTFGSGTRLTVV.

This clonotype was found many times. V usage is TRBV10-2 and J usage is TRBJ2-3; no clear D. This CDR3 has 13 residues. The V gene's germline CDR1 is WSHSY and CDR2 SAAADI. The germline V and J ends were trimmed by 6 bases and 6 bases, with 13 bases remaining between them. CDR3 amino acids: CASRVPKWDTQYF. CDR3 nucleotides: TGCGCCAGCAGGGTCCCCAAATGGGATACGCAGTATTTT.

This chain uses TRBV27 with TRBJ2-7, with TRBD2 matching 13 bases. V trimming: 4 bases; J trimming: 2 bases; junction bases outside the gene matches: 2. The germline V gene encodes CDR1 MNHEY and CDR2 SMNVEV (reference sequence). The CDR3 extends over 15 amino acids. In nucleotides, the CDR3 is TGTGCCAGCAGTTCGGGACTAGCGGGAACCTACGAGCAGTACTTC. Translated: CASSSGLAGTYEQYF.

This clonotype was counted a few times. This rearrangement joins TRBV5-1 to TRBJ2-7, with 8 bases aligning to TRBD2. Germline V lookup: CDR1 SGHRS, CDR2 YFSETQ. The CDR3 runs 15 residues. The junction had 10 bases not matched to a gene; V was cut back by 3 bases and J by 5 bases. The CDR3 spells CASSSAGTRENEQYF. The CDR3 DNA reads TGCGCCAGCAGCTCGGCCGGGACTAGAGAAAACGAGCAGTACTTC.

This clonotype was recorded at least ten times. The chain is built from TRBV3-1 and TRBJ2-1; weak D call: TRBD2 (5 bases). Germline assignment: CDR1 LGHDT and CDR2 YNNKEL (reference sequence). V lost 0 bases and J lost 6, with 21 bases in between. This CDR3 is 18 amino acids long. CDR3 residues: CASSQDRGSPEPSNEQFF. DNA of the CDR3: TGTGCCAGCAGCCAAGATAGAGGGTCCCCGGAACCTTCCAATGAGCAGTTCTTC.

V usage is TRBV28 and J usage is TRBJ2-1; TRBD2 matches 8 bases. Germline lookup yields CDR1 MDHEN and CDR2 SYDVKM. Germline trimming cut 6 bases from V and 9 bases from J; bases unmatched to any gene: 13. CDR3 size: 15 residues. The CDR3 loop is CASSPRGAGGREQFF. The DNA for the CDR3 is TGTGCCAGCAGCCCTAGAGGGGCGGGGGGTCGTGAGCAGTTCTTC.

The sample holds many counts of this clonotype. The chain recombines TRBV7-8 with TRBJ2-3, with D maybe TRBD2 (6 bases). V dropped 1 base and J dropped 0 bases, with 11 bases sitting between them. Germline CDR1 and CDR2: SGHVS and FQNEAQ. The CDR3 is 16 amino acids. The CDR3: CASSLGPTSSTDTQYF. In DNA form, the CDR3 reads TGTGCCAGCAGCTTAGGGCCGACTAGTAGCACAGATACGCAGTATTTT.

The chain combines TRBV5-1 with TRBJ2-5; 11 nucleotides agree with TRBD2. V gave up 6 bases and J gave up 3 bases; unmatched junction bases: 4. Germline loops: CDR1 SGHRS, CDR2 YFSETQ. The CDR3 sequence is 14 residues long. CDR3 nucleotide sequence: TGCGCCAGCACACAGGGACTAGCGGAAGAGACCCAGTACTTC. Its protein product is CASTQGLAEETQYF.

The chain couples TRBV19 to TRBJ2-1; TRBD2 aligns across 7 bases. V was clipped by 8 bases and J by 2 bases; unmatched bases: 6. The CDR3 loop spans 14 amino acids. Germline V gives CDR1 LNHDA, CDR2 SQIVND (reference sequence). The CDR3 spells CASGKGLAYNEQFF. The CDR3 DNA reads TGTGCCAGTGGAAAAGGACTAGCCTACAATGAGCAGTTCTTC.

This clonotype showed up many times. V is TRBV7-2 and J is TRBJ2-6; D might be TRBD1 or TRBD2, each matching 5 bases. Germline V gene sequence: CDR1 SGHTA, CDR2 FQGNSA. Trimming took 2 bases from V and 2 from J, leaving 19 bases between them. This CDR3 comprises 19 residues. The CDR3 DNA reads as TGTGCCAGCAGCTTATTGGGGCTAGCCCGAGGGGCTGGGGCCAACGTCCTGACTTTC. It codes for CASSLLGLARGAGANVLTF.